The next 2 T cell receptor beta chains were all read from a single sample in a study of tumor and adjacent non-tumor tissue in lung cancer. This sample's RNA came from whole unsorted tissue. The library came from three nested PCR rounds adapted from ARM-PCR protocols. TCRdb used MiXCR to reprocess the multiplex PCR reads, holding one entry per CDR3 protein. The profile shows approximately 130,000 distinct CDR3 sequences, roughly 64% of them singletons. The source material was lung tumor tissue. These receptors all stem from a man aged 25 to 40 with non-small cell lung cancer.

The chain has TRBV11-2 and TRBJ2-2, with a possible D match to TRBD2 (7 bases). The CDR3 consists of 16 residues. Germline assignment: CDR1 SGHAT and CDR2 FQNNGV. Trimming removed 6 bases from V and 7 bases from J, with 21 bases in between. The CDR3 reads CASSDSVGGVGGELFF. The CDR3 coding sequence is TGTGCCAGCAGTGACTCAGTAGGGGGGGTCGGCGGGGAGCTGTTTTTT.

The chain carries TRBV27 and TRBJ2-7; 11 nucleotides agree with TRBD2. Trimming removed 5 bases from V and 2 bases from J; junction bases left unmatched: 2. The CDR3 is 14 amino acids. Germline lookup yields CDR1 MNHEY and CDR2 SMNVEV (reference sequence). This chain's CDR3 is CASSPLAGAYEQYF. As DNA, the CDR3 is TGTGCCAGCAGTCCACTAGCGGGGGCCTACGAGCAGTACTTC.